In this sample, the clone carrying this TCR beta chain turned up once. TCRdb keeps only in-frame clones here, not all; method: immunoSEQ multiplex PCR. The data show 470,000 or so clones, over 70% seen once. This entry is derived from a study of shared clonotypes between healthy human individuals. The CDR3 length is 13 residues. Per the germline V gene, CDR1 is MDHEN and CDR2 is SYDVKM. The V gene lost 7 bases and the J gene lost 6 bases, with 15 bases spanning the gap. The chain links TRBV28 to TRBJ1-2, with D perhaps TRBD1 (6 bases). The sequenced material came from PBMCs. This clonotype was sampled from a woman aged 40-49 years in good health. Some clones in this sample may be carry-over from other donors' samples. CDR3 coding DNA: TGTGCCAGCAATGGCAGGGGATGGAATGGCTACACCTTC. It specifies CASNGRGWNGYTF.